This T cell receptor beta chain was recovered during a study of blood T cell repertoires in COVID-19. Study details: The United States, Italy and Spain supplied acute and convalescent COVID-19 samples. Nucleic acid was either cDNA or gDNA, and it came from T cells, B-cell-depleted T cells, or PBMCs.

The CDR3 is made up of 16 amino acids. Unmatched junction bases numbered 6, after V lost 0 bases and J lost 4 bases. Germline V lookup: CDR1 SGHRS, CDR2 YFSETQ. As handled by the study authors: Estimates of nucleated cell counts were drawn from the amplification of reference gene primers. Clones were sequenced by immunoSEQ multiplex PCR, and TCRdb holds only the in-frame ones, with some missing. V, J and clone size are taken as reported in that table, and D and trimming were inferred from the DNA itself. The data contain about 180,000 clones, roughly nine tenths of them singletons. The sequence was obtained from a young woman with active or convalescent COVID-19. The sequencing input was peripheral blood. This chain uses TRBV5-1 with TRBJ2-3; TRBD2 aligns across 9 bases. This CDR3 reads CASSLALRGGPDTQYF. The CDR3 DNA follows: TGCGCCAGCAGCTTGGCCCTGCGGGGGGGCCCAGATACGCAGTATTTT.